These 9 T cell receptor beta chains originate from one sample sequenced in a study of cytomegalovirus exposure and HLA in healthy donors. Some clones are missing from TCRdb's copy, which holds only in-frame ones; the method was immunoSEQ multiplex PCR. The data contain around 190,000 clones, about 81% of them seen just once; the ten biggest clones take up 0.95% to 1.5%. Sequenced material: PBMCs. All receptors come from a woman aged 30 to 39 in good health and CMV-seronegative.

The chain has TRBV2 and TRBJ2-2, with 7 nucleotides matching TRBD2. The V and J ends lost 5 bases and 5 bases, in that order; junction bases with no gene match: 11. Germline values: CDR1 SNHLY, CDR2 FYNNEI. CDR3 length: 16 residues. CDR3 in amino acids: CASSLTGMGGTGELFF. The CDR3 DNA follows: TGTGCCAGCAGTTTGACCGGAATGGGGGGGACCGGGGAGCTGTTTTTT.

The rearrangement joins TRBV18 to TRBJ2-7; 9 bases line up with TRBD1. Germline lookup yields CDR1 KGHSH and CDR2 LQKENI. V dropped 4 bases and J dropped 6; count of bases not matched to a gene: 4. This CDR3 has 13 residues. The CDR3 protein is CASSLDRGGEQYF. In DNA form, the CDR3 reads TGTGCCAGCTCACTGGACAGGGGAGGCGAGCAGTACTTC.

The count of this clone is one. This chain joins TRBV5-4 and TRBJ2-5; the D gene is possibly TRBD2 (7 bases). The V end lost 1 base, the J end lost 5 bases, and 18 bases lay between the germline ends. CDR1 is SGHNT, CDR2 YYREEE, per germline (reference sequence). The CDR3 sequence is 16 residues long. The CDR3 nucleotides read TGTGCCAGCAGCTTGAAGGAGGGGGGGGGCCGGGAGACCCAGTACTTC. Residues: CASSLKEGGGRETQYF.

The CDR3 here is CASSPDRGLNTEAFF. In DNA, the CDR3 is TGTGCCAGCAGTCCAGACCGAGGGTTGAACACTGAAGCTTTCTTT. V gene TRBV2 combines with J gene TRBJ1-1; no reliable D call. V was cut by 5 bases and J by 0 bases, with 13 bases left in between. The CDR3 has 15 amino acids. CDR1 SNHLY and CDR2 FYNNEI come from the germline V gene.

This clone was counted a few times. The chain joins TRBV7-9 to TRBJ2-7; maybe TRBD2 (5 bases). The germline V gene has CDR1 SEHNR and CDR2 FQNEAQ (reference sequence). Trimming removed 5 bases from V and 2 bases from J, with 7 bases in between. This CDR3 region has 12 residues. CDR3 nucleotides: TGTGCCAGCAGCCTCGGGGCCTACGAGCAGTACTTC. Amino acid sequence: CASSLGAYEQYF.

The V call is TRBV18, the J call TRBJ1-1; TRBD1 matches 9 bases. The CDR3 length is 16 residues. The J segment lost 4 bases and the V segment lost 3 bases, leaving 9 bases of the junction unmatched. Germline-derived CDR1 and CDR2 are KGHSH and LQKENI. The CDR3 DNA is TGTGCCAGCTCACCGGGACAGGGCTTTTTTGGCACTGAAGCTTTCTTT. Protein: CASSPGQGFFGTEAFF.

V is TRBV6-5 and J is TRBJ2-2, with a weak D call TRBD1 (5 bases). The V end lost 2 bases, the J end lost 5 bases, and 12 bases lay between the germline ends. CDR3 size: 15 residues. CDR1 and CDR2 from the germline V gene are MNHEY and SVGAGI. The CDR3 DNA reads TGTGCCAGCAGTTACACCTGGGCAGGGACCGGGGAGCTGTTTTTT. Translating gives CASSYTWAGTGELFF.

The rearrangement joins TRBV29-1 to TRBJ2-5, with 7 bases aligning to TRBD2. After removal of 6 bases from V and 3 bases from J, the junction contained 1 base not matched to a gene. In germline, CDR1 is SQVTM, CDR2 ANQGSEA. The CDR3 consists of 11 residues. CDR3 nucleotides: TGCAGCGTGGGAGGGGAAGAGACCCAGTACTTC. This translates into CSVGGEETQYF. The whole variable domain, filled in from reference TRBV29-1 and TRBJ2-5, reads SAVISQKPSRDICQRGTSLTIQCQVDSQVTMMFWYRQQPGQSLTLIATANQGSEATYESGFVIDKFPISRPNLTFSTLTVSNMSPEDSSIYLCSVGGEETQYFGPGTRLLVL.

Here the CDR3 reads CASSPLGMGNSGRETQYF. The CDR3 DNA reads as TGTGCCAGCAGCCCCCTCGGAATGGGAAATAGCGGTAGGGAGACCCAGTACTTC. The chain recombines TRBV5-4 with TRBJ2-5; weak D call: TRBD2 (6 bases). The CDR3 has 18 residues. The V and J ends lost 4 bases and 5 bases respectively, with 27 bases between them. Germline lookup yields CDR1 SGHNT and CDR2 YYREEE (reference sequence).